Listed below are T cell receptor beta chains from one sample, sequenced in a study of cytomegalovirus exposure and HLA in healthy donors. Some clones are missing from TCRdb's copy, which holds only in-frame ones; the method was immunoSEQ multiplex PCR. The data contain 180,000 or so clones, 79% of them singletons. Sequenced sample: PBMCs. The receptors shown here come from a woman aged 45 to 65 in good health and CMV-seronegative. Each CDR3 is given with its conserved first and last residue. D genes are given only for firm matches. Size values are once, few and many counts, or a class for expanded clones, and some rows have none.

abundance: -; j_gene: TRBJ1-2; v_gene: TRBV7-3; d_gene: -; CDR3aa: CASSPVEGPYGYTF; CDR3nt: TGTGCCAGCAGCCCCGTGGAGGGACCATATGGCTACACCTTC
abundance: -; j_gene: TRBJ1-2; v_gene: TRBV18; d_gene: -; CDR3aa: CASSPSGGYGYGYTF; CDR3nt: TGTGCCAGCTCACCCTCGGGGGGCTATGGCTATGGCTACACCTTC
abundance: -; j_gene: TRBJ2-7; v_gene: TRBV4-2; d_gene: -; CDR3aa: CASSQERRYEQYF; CDR3nt: TGTGCCAGCAGCCAAGAGCGCCGGTACGAGCAGTACTTC
abundance: -; j_gene: TRBJ1-4; v_gene: TRBV19; d_gene: TRBD1; CDR3aa: CASSSARTGPTNEKLFF; CDR3nt: TGTGCCAGTAGTTCCGCCCGGACAGGCCCAACTAATGAAAAACTGTTTTTT
abundance: -; j_gene: TRBJ1-1; v_gene: TRBV11-2; d_gene: -; CDR3aa: CASSSEVRTEAFF; CDR3nt: TGTGCCAGCAGCTCCGAGGTTCGGACAGAAGCTTTCTTT
abundance: -; j_gene: TRBJ1-1; v_gene: TRBV5-4; d_gene: -; CDR3aa: CASSLAGGRAAFF; CDR3nt: TGTGCCAGCAGCTTGGCCGGGGGGCGGGCGGCTTTCTTT
abundance: -; j_gene: TRBJ1-2; v_gene: TRBV7-8; d_gene: -; CDR3aa: CASSWGRRGYTF; CDR3nt: TGTGCCAGCAGCTGGGGGAGGAGAGGCTACACCTTC
abundance: -; j_gene: TRBJ1-6; v_gene: TRBV28; d_gene: TRBD1; CDR3aa: CASSPSRGLLNSPLHF; CDR3nt: TGTGCCAGCAGTCCCTCCAGGGGGCTACTTAATTCACCCCTCCACTTT
abundance: -; j_gene: TRBJ2-1; v_gene: TRBV7-9; d_gene: -; CDR3aa: CSSSLLTTTLGNEQFF; CDR3nt: TGTTCCAGCAGCCTACTAACTACTACACTAGGGAATGAGCAGTTCTTC
abundance: -; j_gene: TRBJ1-2; v_gene: TRBV2; d_gene: -; CDR3aa: CASSAPWTAGSYTF; CDR3nt: TGTGCCAGCAGTGCCCCTTGGACAGCTGGTAGCTACACCTTC
abundance: -; j_gene: TRBJ2-2; v_gene: TRBV14; d_gene: TRBD2; CDR3aa: CASSQRGLAGVWGPTGELFF; CDR3nt: TGTGCCAGCAGCCAACGCGGACTAGCGGGAGTCTGGGGCCCCACCGGGGAGCTGTTTTTT
abundance: -; j_gene: TRBJ2-2; v_gene: TRBV19; d_gene: -; CDR3aa: CASSIRGNTGELFF; CDR3nt: TGTGCCAGTAGTATAAGGGGGAACACCGGGGAGCTGTTTTTT
abundance: -; j_gene: TRBJ1-2; v_gene: TRBV28; d_gene: TRBD1; CDR3aa: CASSITTGGKLGGYTF; CDR3nt: TGTGCCAGCAGCATAACGACAGGGGGCAAACTAGGTGGCTACACCTTC
abundance: once; j_gene: TRBJ2-1; v_gene: TRBV4-3; d_gene: -; CDR3aa: CASSQTFRYNEQFF; CDR3nt: TGCGCCAGCAGCCAAACTTTCAGGTACAATGAGCAGTTCTTC
abundance: -; j_gene: TRBJ2-1; v_gene: TRBV6-1; d_gene: TRBD1; CDR3aa: CASSDTITGQGTVF; CDR3nt: TGTGCCAGCAGTGATACAATAACGGGACAGGGGACGGTCTTC
abundance: -; j_gene: TRBJ2-3; v_gene: TRBV4-3; d_gene: -; CDR3aa: CASSLTWGSTDTQYF; CDR3nt: TGCGCCAGCAGCCTAACGTGGGGCAGCACAGATACGCAGTATTTT
abundance: -; j_gene: TRBJ1-5; v_gene: TRBV5-6; d_gene: -; CDR3aa: CASSHGSIAGNNQPQHF; CDR3nt: TGTGCCAGCAGCCACGGCAGTATCGCGGGGAATAATCAGCCCCAGCATTTT
abundance: -; j_gene: TRBJ2-3; v_gene: TRBV6-5; d_gene: -; CDR3aa: CASSQLVSVTQYF; CDR3nt: TGTGCCAGCAGTCAATTAGTATCTGTTACGCAGTATTTT
abundance: -; j_gene: TRBJ2-1; v_gene: TRBV4-1; d_gene: TRBD2; CDR3aa: CASSHSGTSEKLEQFF; CDR3nt: TGCGCCAGCAGCCATTCCGGGACTAGCGAGAAGCTTGAGCAGTTCTTC
abundance: -; j_gene: TRBJ2-7; v_gene: TRBV28; d_gene: TRBD2; CDR3aa: CASSLGGDPYEQYF; CDR3nt: TGTGCCAGCAGTTTAGGGGGGGATCCCTACGAGCAGTACTTC
abundance: -; j_gene: TRBJ2-3; v_gene: TRBV4-1; d_gene: -; CDR3aa: CASSQLTVAGPGDTQYF; CDR3nt: TGCGCCAGCAGCCAACTGACTGTCGCGGGACCGGGAGATACGCAGTATTTT
abundance: -; j_gene: TRBJ1-3; v_gene: TRBV28; d_gene: -; CDR3aa: CASSQGNTIYF; CDR3nt: TGTGCCAGCAGTCAGGGAAACACCATATATTTT
abundance: few; j_gene: TRBJ2-7; v_gene: TRBV2; d_gene: -; CDR3aa: CASRLPTPAYEQYF; CDR3nt: TGTGCCAGCAGGCTACCGACTCCTGCCTACGAGCAGTACTTC
abundance: -; j_gene: TRBJ1-5; v_gene: TRBV6-1; d_gene: TRBD1; CDR3aa: CASSLGQGHNQPQHF; CDR3nt: TGTGCCAGCAGCCTCGGACAGGGTCACAATCAGCCCCAGCATTTT
abundance: -; j_gene: TRBJ2-7; v_gene: TRBV27; d_gene: TRBD2; CDR3aa: CASSFLTSGSPYEQYF; CDR3nt: TGTGCCAGCAGTTTCCTGACTAGCGGGAGTCCCTACGAGCAGTACTTC
abundance: -; j_gene: TRBJ2-5; v_gene: TRBV19; d_gene: TRBD1; CDR3aa: CASTTGPQPGEQYF; CDR3nt: TGTGCCAGTACGACAGGGCCCCAGCCTGGTGAGCAGTACTTC